This T cell receptor beta chain originates from a study of blood T cell repertoires in COVID-19. About the study: Researchers got acute and convalescent COVID-19 samples from the United States, Italy and Spain. Sample material is recorded as cDNA or gDNA derived from T cells, B-cell-depleted T cells, or PBMCs.

V was clipped by 6 bases and J by 3 bases, with 11 bases between them. CDR3 size: 13 residues. Germline V gives CDR1 KGHSH, CDR2 LQKENI. Per the original data handling: It was from reference gene primer amplification that nucleated cell counts were estimated. Profiling relied on immunoSEQ multiplex PCR, and the TCRdb table lists in-frame clones only, not all of them. V and J calls and clone size are those listed in that table; D and trimming were worked out from the DNA. The sample lists 310,000 or so clones; roughly 91% were seen once. Sequenced material: peripheral blood. The clonotype comes from a man aged 50-59 years with active or convalescent COVID-19. The rearrangement joins TRBV18 to TRBJ2-5; D call uncertain. This chain's CDR3 is CASSPLNKETQYF. The CDR3 DNA reads as TGTGCCAGCTCTCCCTTGAACAAAGAGACCCAGTACTTC.